This TCR beta chain was retrieved from a study of PD-1 blockade in classical Hodgkin lymphoma. Time point noted: cycle 4 day 1 (C4D1), after less than seven weeks of nivolumab. Exposure to brentuximab vedotin varied, and each patient had relapsed following autologous stem cell transplantation. V shed 3 bases, J shed 5 bases, and the junction held 6 bases outside the gene matches. The CDR3 runs to 16 residues. CDR1 is SGHTA, CDR2 FQGTGA, per germline. The data were produced by immunoSEQ multiplex PCR, yet TCRdb's version contains in-frame clones alone and is incomplete. This sample has around 50,000 clones, with around 87% found just once.

This sample comprised peripheral blood mononuclear cells (PBMCs), obtained before the fourth cycle of nivolumab. The gene calls are TRBV7-3 and TRBJ2-3; TRBD2 aligns across 12 bases. The TCR was taken from a human donor with classical Hodgkin lymphoma. Here the CDR3 reads CASSFRPTSGRDTQYF. CDR3 coding DNA: TGTGCCAGCAGCTTCCGGCCGACTAGCGGGAGAGATACGCAGTATTTT.